The present T cell receptor (beta chain) was sequenced within a study of T cells in severe cutaneous drug reactions. Across the study: The culprit drug was assigned by the Naranjo and ALDEN algorithms.

Study-level findings and limits: TRBV12-4 use rose strongly in carbamazepine-induced Stevens-Johnson syndrome or toxic epidermal necrolysis, averaging roughly 32% in blister cells and 5% to 6% in PBMC.

Sequenced patients had Stevens-Johnson syndrome or toxic epidermal necrolysis caused by carbamazepine. In regard to this clonotype: What it recognizes is unknown.

The CDR3 length is 13 residues. CDR1 is SGHVS, CDR2 FQNEAQ, per germline. Libraries were made by iRepertoire multiplex PCR with TCR subtype-specific primers for bulk and single-cell sequencing. No DNA is given; TCRdb re-called the multiplex PCR reads and lists each CDR3 protein once. Its table records about 8,300 distinct CDR3 sequences. Sequencing used cells from a skin blister. The chain links TRBV7-8 to TRBJ2-1. The receptor was derived from a human donor with a severe cutaneous adverse drug reaction. CDR3: CASSLNGRNEQFF.